What follows are 11 T cell receptor beta chains derived from one specimen sequenced in a study of T cell changes during pregnancy in multiple sclerosis. Assay used: immunoSEQ multiplex PCR; TCRdb lists only in-frame clones, some missing. The repertoire holds about 99,000 clones, approximately 93% seen once, with roughly 0.99% in the top ten. The sequences come from peripheral blood, collected after pregnancy. The source of these receptors is a female donor with multiple sclerosis, enrolled in a pregnancy study.

The genes are TRBV9 and TRBJ2-1; 15 nucleotides align to TRBD2. Trimming removed 3 bases from V and 9 bases from J; junction bases left unmatched: 1. Germline V gives CDR1 SGDLS, CDR2 YYNGEE. The CDR3 extends over 14 amino acids. This chain's CDR3 is CASSGGLAGGEQFF. CDR3 DNA: TGTGCCAGCAGCGGGGGACTAGCGGGAGGTGAGCAGTTCTTC.

The V and J genes are TRBV30 and TRBJ2-2, with TRBD2 as a possible D gene (6 bases). The CDR3 is made up of 17 amino acids. Germline CDR1 GTSNPN, CDR2 SVGIG (reference sequence). V gave up 4 bases and J gave up 4 bases, with 22 bases separating them. The CDR3 sequence: CAWNGFSEGWATGELFF. The DNA of the CDR3 is TGTGCCTGGAATGGATTTTCGGAGGGGTGGGCCACCGGGGAGCTGTTTTTT.

The rearrangement joins TRBV30 to TRBJ2-1; 9 nucleotides align to TRBD2. In germline, CDR1 is GTSNPN, CDR2 SVGIG (reference sequence). This CDR3 has 15 residues. The trim removed 1 base at V and 2 bases at J, leaving 3 bases unmatched. The DNA for the CDR3 is TGTGCCTGGAGTGGTGGCGGGAGGGCCTACAATGAGCAGTTCTTC. Translation gives CAWSGGGRAYNEQFF.

The chain is built from TRBV2 and TRBJ2-7, with TRBD2 identical over 9 bases. The CDR3 sequence is 16 residues long. V dropped 0 bases and J dropped 4; count of bases not matched to a gene: 7. CDR1 is SNHLY, CDR2 FYNNEI, per germline. CDR3 residues: CASSEALAGSGYEQYF. The CDR3 coding sequence is TGTGCCAGCAGTGAAGCGCTAGCGGGAAGCGGGTACGAGCAGTACTTC.

This clone was recorded once. The chain combines TRBV7-9 with TRBJ2-3; no clear D. Germline V gene data show CDR1 as SEHNR and CDR2 as FQNEAQ (reference sequence). This CDR3 is 14 amino acids long. V lost 0 bases, J lost 4 bases, and 8 bases lay in between. For the CDR3, the DNA is TGTGCCAGCAGCTTAGCGAGTATCCCAGATACGCAGTATTTT. Protein product: CASSLASIPDTQYF.

The sample holds one count of this clone. The chain links TRBV2 to TRBJ2-5, with D unresolved. V was pared by 4 bases and J by 5 bases, with 5 bases between. CDR3 size: 11 residues. Per germline, CDR1 SNHLY and CDR2 FYNNEI. Here the CDR3 reads CASSVLETQYF. The CDR3 DNA is TGTGCCAGCAGTGTATTGGAGACCCAGTACTTC.

This clone was observed a handful of times. The chain has TRBV5-1 and TRBJ1-1, with D uncertain. V was pared by 0 bases and J by 0 bases, with 9 bases between. The CDR3 spans 15 residues. Germline CDR1 reads SGHRS; CDR2 reads YFSETQ. The CDR3 loop is CASSLAAGMNTEAFF. CDR3 bases: TGCGCCAGCAGCTTGGCGGCAGGAATGAACACTGAAGCTTTCTTT.

The CDR3 nucleotides read TGTGCCAGCAGTGGACAGGGGCGAGACTACACCTTC. Translation: CASSGQGRDYTF. This chain uses TRBV2 with TRBJ1-2; 8 bases align to TRBD1. This CDR3 is 12 amino acids long. CDR1 SNHLY and CDR2 FYNNEI come from the germline V gene. V was clipped by 4 bases and J by 10 bases; unmatched bases: 5.

This chain joins TRBV10-3 and TRBJ2-7; tentative D call: TRBD1 (5 bases). Germline-derived CDR1 and CDR2 are ENHRY and SYGVKD. The CDR3 contains 13 residues. Trimming removed 5 bases from V and 2 bases from J, with 10 bases in between. DNA of the CDR3: TGTGCCATCAGTCAAGACAGCACCTACGAGCAGTACTTC. It translates to CAISQDSTYEQYF.

The CDR3 DNA sequence: TGCGCCAGCAGCCCAGTACTAGCGGGAGGACACAATGAGCAGTTCTTC. It yields the protein CASSPVLAGGHNEQFF. The chain employs TRBV5-1 and TRBJ2-1; 12 bases fit TRBD2. Trimming cost V 4 bases and J 5 bases; bases outside gene matches: 7. Germline V gives CDR1 SGHRS, CDR2 YFSETQ. This CDR3 is 16 amino acids long.

V and J are TRBV25-1 and TRBJ2-1, with 9 bases identical to TRBD2. Germline V lookup: CDR1 MGHDK, CDR2 SYGVNS. V shed 6 bases, J shed 3 bases, and the junction held 12 bases outside the gene matches. This CDR3 is built from 17 residues. The chain's CDR3 is CASRNSAGGPVYNEQFF. The CDR3 region has the DNA TGTGCCAGCAGGAACTCGGCGGGAGGGCCGGTCTACAATGAGCAGTTCTTC.